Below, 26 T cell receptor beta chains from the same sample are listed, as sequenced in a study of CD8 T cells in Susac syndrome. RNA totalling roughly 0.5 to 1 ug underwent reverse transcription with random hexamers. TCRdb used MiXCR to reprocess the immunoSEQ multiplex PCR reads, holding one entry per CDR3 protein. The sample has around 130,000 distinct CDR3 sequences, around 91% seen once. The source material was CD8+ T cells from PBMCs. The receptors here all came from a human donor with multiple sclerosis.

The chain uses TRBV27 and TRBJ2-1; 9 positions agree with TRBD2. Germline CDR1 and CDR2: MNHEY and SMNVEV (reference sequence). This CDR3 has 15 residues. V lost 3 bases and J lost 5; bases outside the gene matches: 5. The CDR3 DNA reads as TGTGCCAGCAGTTTCTCGGCGGGGGGGAACAATGAGCAGTTCTTC. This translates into CASSFSAGGNNEQFF.

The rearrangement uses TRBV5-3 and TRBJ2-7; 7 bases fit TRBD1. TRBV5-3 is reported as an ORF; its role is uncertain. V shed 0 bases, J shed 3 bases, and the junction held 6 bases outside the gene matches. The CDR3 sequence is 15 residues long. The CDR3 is CARSLGSGQSYEQYF. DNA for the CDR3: TGTGCCAGAAGCTTGGGATCGGGACAGAGCTACGAGCAGTACTTC.

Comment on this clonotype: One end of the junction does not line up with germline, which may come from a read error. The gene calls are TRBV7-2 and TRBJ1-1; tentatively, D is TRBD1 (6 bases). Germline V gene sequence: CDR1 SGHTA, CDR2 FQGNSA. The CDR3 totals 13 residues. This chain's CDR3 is CASSGQGNAEAFF. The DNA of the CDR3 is TGTGCCAGCAGCGGCCAGGGGAACGCTGAAGCTTTCTTT.

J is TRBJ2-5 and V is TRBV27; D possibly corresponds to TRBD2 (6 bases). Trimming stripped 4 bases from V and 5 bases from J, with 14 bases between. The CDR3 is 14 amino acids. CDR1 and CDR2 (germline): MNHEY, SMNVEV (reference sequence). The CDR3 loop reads CASSSRAAGETQYF. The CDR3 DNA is TGTGCCAGCAGTTCCAGGGCGGCGGGGGAGACCCAGTACTTC.

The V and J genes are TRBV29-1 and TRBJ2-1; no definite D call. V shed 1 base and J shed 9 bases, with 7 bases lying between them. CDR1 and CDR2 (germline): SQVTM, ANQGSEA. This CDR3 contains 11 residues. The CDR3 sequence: CSVEVWGEQFF. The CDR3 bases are TGCAGCGTTGAAGTTTGGGGTGAGCAGTTCTTC.

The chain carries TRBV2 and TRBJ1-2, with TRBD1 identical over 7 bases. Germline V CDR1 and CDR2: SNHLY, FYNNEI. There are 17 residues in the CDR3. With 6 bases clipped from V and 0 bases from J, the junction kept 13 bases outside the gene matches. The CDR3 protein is CASSPTAGTETNYGYTF. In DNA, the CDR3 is TGTGCCAGCAGCCCAACCGCCGGGACAGAGACTAACTATGGCTACACCTTC.

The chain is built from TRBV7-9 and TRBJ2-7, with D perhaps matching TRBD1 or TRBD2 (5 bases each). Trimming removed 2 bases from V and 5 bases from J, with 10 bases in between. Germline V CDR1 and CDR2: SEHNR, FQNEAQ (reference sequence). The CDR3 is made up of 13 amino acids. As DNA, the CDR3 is TGTGCCAGCAGCTTACCGGGGACCCACGAGCAGTACTTC. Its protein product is CASSLPGTHEQYF.

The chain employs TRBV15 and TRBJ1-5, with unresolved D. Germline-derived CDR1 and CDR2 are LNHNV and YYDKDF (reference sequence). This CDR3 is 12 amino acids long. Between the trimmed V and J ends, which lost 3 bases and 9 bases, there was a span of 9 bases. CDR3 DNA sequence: TGTGCCACCAGCAGCGGGCCGTGGCCCCAGCATTTT. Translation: CATSSGPWPQHF.

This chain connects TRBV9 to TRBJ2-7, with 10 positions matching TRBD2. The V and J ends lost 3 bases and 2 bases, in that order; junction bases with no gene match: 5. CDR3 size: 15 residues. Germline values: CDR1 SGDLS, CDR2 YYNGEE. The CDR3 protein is CASSAVAGGAYEQYF. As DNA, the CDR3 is TGTGCCAGCAGCGCGGTAGCGGGGGGCGCCTACGAGCAGTACTTC. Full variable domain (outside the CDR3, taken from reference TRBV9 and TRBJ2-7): DSGVTQTPKHLITATGQRVTLRCSPRSGDLSVYWYQQSLDQGLQFLIQYYNGEERAKGNILERFSAQQFPDLHSELNLSSLELGDSALYFCASSAVAGGAYEQYFGPGTRLTVT.

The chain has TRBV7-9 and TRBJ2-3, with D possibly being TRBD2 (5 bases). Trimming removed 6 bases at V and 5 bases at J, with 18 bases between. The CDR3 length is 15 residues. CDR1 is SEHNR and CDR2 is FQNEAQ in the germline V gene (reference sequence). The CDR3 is CASSPAGVIRDTQYF. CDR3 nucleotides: TGTGCCAGCAGTCCTGCGGGCGTTATCAGAGATACGCAGTATTTT.

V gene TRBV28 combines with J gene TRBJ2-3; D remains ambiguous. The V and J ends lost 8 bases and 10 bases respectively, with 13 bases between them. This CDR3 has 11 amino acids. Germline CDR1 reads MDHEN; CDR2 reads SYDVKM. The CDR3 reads CASSLEIAQYF. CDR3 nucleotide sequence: TGTGCCAGCTCCTTAGAGATCGCGCAGTATTTT. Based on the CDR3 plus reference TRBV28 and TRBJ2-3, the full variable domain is DVKVTQSSRYLVKRTGEKVFLECVQDMDHENMFWYRQDPGLGLRLIYFSYDVKMKEKGDIPEGYSVSREKKERFSLILESASTNQTSMYLCASSLEIAQYFGPGTRLTVL.

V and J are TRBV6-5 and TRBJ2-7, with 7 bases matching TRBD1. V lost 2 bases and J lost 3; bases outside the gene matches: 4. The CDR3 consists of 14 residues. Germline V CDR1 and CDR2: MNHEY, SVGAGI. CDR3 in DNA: TGTGCCAGCAGTTACGACACAGGGGACTACGAGCAGTACTTC. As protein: CASSYDTGDYEQYF.

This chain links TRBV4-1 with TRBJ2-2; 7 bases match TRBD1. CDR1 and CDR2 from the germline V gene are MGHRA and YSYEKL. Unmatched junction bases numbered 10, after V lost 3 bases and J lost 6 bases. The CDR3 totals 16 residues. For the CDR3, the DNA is TGCGCCAGCAGCCAGGTCTCGACAGGGATGGCCGGGGAGCTGTTTTTT. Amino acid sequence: CASSQVSTGMAGELFF.

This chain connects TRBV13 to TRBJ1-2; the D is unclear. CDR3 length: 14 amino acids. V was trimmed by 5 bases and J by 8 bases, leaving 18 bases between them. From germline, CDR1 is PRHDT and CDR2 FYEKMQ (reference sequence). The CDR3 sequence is CASSIQALLGGYTF. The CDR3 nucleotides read TGTGCCAGCAGCATTCAGGCCCTCCTCGGGGGCTACACCTTC.

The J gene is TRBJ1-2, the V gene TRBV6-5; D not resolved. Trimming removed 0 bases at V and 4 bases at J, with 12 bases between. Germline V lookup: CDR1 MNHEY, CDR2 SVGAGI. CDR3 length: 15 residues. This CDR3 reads CASSYSQSAFYGYTF. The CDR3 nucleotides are TGTGCCAGCAGTTACTCCCAGAGCGCATTCTATGGCTACACCTTC.

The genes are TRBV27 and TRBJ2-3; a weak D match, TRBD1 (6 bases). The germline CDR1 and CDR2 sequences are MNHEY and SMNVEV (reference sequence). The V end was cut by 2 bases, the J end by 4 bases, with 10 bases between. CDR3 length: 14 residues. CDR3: CASSLVPGADTQYF. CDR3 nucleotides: TGTGCCAGCAGTTTAGTTCCAGGGGCAGATACGCAGTATTTT.

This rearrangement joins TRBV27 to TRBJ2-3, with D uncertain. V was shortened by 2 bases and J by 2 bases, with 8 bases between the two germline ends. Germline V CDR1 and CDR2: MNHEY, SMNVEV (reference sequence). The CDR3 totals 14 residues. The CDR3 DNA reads TGTGCCAGCAGTTTAGGCCTGAACACAGATACGCAGTATTTT. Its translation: CASSLGLNTDTQYF.

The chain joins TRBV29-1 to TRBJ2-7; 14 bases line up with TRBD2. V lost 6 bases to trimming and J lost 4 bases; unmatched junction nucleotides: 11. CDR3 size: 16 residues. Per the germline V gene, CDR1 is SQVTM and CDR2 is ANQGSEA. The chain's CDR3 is CSVKGLAGDTGYEQYF. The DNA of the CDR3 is TGCAGCGTGAAGGGACTAGCGGGAGATACGGGATACGAGCAGTACTTC.

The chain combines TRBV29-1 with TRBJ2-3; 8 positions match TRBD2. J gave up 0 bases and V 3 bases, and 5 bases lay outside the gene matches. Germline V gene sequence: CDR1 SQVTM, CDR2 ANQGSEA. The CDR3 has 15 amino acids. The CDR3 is CSVEFRGRSTDTQYF. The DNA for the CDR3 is TGCAGCGTTGAGTTCCGCGGGAGGAGCACAGATACGCAGTATTTT.

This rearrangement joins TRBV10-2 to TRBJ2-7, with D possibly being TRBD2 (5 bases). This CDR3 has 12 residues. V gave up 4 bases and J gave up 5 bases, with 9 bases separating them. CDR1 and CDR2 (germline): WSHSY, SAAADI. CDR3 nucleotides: TGCGCCAGCAGTGGTAGAGGGCACGAGCAGTACTTC. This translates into CASSGRGHEQYF.

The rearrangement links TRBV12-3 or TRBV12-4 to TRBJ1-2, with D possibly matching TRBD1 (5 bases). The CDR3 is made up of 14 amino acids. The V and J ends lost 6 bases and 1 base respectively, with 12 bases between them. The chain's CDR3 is CASRHEDSNYGYTF. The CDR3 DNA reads TGTGCCAGCAGGCACGAAGACAGTAACTATGGCTACACCTTC.

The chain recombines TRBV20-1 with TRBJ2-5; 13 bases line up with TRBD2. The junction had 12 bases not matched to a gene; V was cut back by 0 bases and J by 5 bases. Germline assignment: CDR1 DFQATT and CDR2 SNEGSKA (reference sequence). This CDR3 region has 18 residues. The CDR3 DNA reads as TGCAGTGCTAGAGATCTCGAACTAGCGGGAGGGCCGGGGGAGACCCAGTACTTC. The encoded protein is CSARDLELAGGPGETQYF.

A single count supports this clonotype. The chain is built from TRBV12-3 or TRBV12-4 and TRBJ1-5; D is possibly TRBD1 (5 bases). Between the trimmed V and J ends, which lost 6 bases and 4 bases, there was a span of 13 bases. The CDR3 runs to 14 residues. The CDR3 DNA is TGTGCCAGCAGATACCGGGGACTAAATCAGCCCCAGCATTTT. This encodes CASRYRGLNQPQHF.

The CDR3 nucleotides are TGCGCCAGCAGCTTGGATGGGGGTGAGCCCCAGCATTTT. Amino acid sequence: CASSLDGGEPQHF. The J gene is TRBJ1-5, the V gene TRBV5-1, with TRBD1 as a possible D gene (5 bases). The V gene's germline CDR1 is SGHRS and CDR2 YFSETQ. The CDR3 loop spans 13 amino acids. Trimming took off 0 bases at V and 8 bases at J, with 9 bases between the two ends.

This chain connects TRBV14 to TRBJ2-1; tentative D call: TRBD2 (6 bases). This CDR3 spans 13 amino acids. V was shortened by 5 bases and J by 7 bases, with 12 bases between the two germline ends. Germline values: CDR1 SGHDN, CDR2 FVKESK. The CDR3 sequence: CASSAPAGNEQFF. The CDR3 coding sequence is TGTGCCAGCAGCGCCCCTGCGGGGAATGAGCAGTTCTTC.

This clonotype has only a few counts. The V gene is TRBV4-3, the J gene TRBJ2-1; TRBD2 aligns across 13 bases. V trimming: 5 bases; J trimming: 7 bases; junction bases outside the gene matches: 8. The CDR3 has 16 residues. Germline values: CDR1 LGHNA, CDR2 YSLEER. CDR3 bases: TGCGCCAGCAGCTCAGGACTAGCGGGAGCGGGGAATGAGCAGTTCTTC. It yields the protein CASSSGLAGAGNEQFF.